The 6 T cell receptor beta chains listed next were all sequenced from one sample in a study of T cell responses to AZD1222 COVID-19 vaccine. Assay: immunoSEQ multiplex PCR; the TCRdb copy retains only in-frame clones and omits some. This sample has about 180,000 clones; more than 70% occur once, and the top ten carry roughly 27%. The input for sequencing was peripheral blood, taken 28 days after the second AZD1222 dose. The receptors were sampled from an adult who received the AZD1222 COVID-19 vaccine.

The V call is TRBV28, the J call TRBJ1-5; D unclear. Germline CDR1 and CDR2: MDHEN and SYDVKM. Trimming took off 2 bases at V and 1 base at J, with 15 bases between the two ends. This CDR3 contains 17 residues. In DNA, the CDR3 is TGTGCCAGCAGTTTACGGCCGTCCTTAGCCAGCAATCAGCCCCAGCATTTT. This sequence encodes CASSLRPSLASNQPQHF.

The CDR3 is CASSYSNNSPLHF. DNA of the CDR3: TGTGCCAGCAGTTACTCGAATAATTCACCCCTCCACTTT. This rearrangement joins TRBV6-5 to TRBJ1-6, with no clear D. The CDR3 totals 13 residues. The V gene lost 0 bases and the J gene lost 5 bases, with 2 bases spanning the gap. CDR1 is MNHEY and CDR2 is SVGAGI in the germline V gene.

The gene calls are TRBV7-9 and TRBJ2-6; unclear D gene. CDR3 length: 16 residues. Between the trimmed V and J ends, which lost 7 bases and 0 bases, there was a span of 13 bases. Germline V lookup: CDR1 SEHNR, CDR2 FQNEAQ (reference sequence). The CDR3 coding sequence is TGTGCCAGCACCTGGAGCTCTAACTCTGGGGCCAACGTCCTGACTTTC. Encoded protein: CASTWSSNSGANVLTF.

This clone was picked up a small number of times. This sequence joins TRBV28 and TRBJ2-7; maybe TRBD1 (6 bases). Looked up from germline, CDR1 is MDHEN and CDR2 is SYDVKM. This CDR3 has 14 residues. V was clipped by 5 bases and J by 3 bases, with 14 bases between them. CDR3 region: CASSTQTGLYEQYF. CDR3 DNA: TGTGCCAGCAGTACTCAGACAGGACTCTACGAGCAGTACTTC.

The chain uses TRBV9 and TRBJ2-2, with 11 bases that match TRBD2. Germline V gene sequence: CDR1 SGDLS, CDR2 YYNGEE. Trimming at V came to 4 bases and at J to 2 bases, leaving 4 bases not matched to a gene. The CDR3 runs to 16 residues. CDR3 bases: TGTGCCAGCAGCCCGCGACTAGCGGGAAACACCGGGGAGCTGTTTTTT. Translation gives CASSPRLAGNTGELFF.

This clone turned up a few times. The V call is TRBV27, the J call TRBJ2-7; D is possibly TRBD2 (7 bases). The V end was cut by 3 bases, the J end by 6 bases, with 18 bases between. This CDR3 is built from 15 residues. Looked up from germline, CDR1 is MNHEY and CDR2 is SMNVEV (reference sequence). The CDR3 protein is CASSLGGAAMVEQYF. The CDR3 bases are TGTGCCAGCAGTTTGGGGGGGGCGGCGATGGTCGAGCAGTACTTC.